These 32 T cell receptor beta chains share one sample of origin, sequenced in a study of blood T cell repertoires in COVID-19. TCRdb keeps only in-frame clones here, not all; method: immunoSEQ multiplex PCR. This table has 35,000 to 50,000 clones, roughly 87% appearing once. Sequencing used peripheral blood. The receptors come from a woman older than 75 with active COVID-19.

The chain is built from TRBV7-2 and TRBJ2-6; 12 nucleotides line up with TRBD1. There are 17 residues in the CDR3. Germline V gene lookup returns CDR1 SGHTA and CDR2 FQGNSA. Germline trimming cut 5 bases from V and 2 bases from J; bases unmatched to any gene: 4. CDR3 bases: TGTGCCAGCAGCCCCGGGACAGGGGGCACTGGGGCCAACGTCCTGACTTTC. This gives the protein CASSPGTGGTGANVLTF.

The rearrangement joins TRBV5-1 to TRBJ1-4, with 7 bases identical to TRBD1. This CDR3 has 15 amino acids. Germline loops: CDR1 SGHRS, CDR2 YFSETQ. V gave up 5 bases and J gave up 7 bases; unmatched junction bases: 11. Here the CDR3 reads CASRLPDREAEKLFF. In DNA, the CDR3 is TGCGCCAGCAGGCTTCCCGACAGGGAGGCTGAAAAACTGTTTTTT. Supplemented by reference TRBV5-1 and TRBJ1-4, the full variable domain reads KAGVTQTPRYLIKTRGQQVTLSCSPISGHRSVSWYQQTPGQGLQFLFEYFSETQRNKGNFPGRFSGRQFSNSRSEMNVSTLELGDSALYLCASRLPDREAEKLFFGSGTQLSVL.

J is TRBJ1-1 and V is TRBV2; 12 nucleotides agree with TRBD1. This CDR3 has 16 amino acids. Germline CDR1 SNHLY, CDR2 FYNNEI. The J segment lost 5 bases and the V segment lost 8 bases, leaving 12 bases of the junction unmatched. The chain's CDR3 is CASLGQGANPRTEAFF. CDR3 bases: TGTGCCAGCTTGGGACAGGGGGCGAATCCGCGTACTGAAGCTTTCTTT.

CDR3 sequence reads: CASSQWTGLVTGELFF. For the CDR3, the DNA is TGTGCCAGCAGCCAGTGGACAGGGCTTGTCACCGGGGAGCTGTTTTTT. The chain links TRBV14 to TRBJ2-2; 8 bases line up with TRBD1. The germline gives CDR1 SGHDN, CDR2 FVKESK. With 3 bases clipped from V and 4 bases from J, the junction kept 7 bases outside the gene matches. The CDR3 consists of 16 residues.

The chain has TRBV6-5 and TRBJ1-1; possible D gene TRBD1, 6 bases. Germline CDR1 and CDR2: MNHEY and SVGAGI. With 6 bases removed from V and 4 bases from J, the gap between germline ends came to 12 bases. This CDR3 region has 13 residues. CDR3 loop: CASRWGQGTEAFF. DNA of the CDR3: TGTGCCAGCAGGTGGGGGCAGGGCACTGAAGCTTTCTTT.

The J gene is TRBJ1-2, the V gene TRBV28; 7 bases map to TRBD1. The J segment lost 8 bases and the V segment lost 3 bases, leaving 3 bases of the junction unmatched. The CDR3 sequence is 12 residues long. CDR1 is MDHEN and CDR2 is SYDVKM in the germline V gene. CDR3 in amino acids: CASSFQGDGYTF. CDR3 in DNA: TGTGCCAGCAGTTTCCAGGGGGACGGCTACACCTTC.

J is TRBJ2-7 and V is TRBV28; the match to TRBD1 covers 7 bases. The V and J ends lost 7 bases and 2 bases, in that order; junction bases with no gene match: 5. Per the germline V gene, CDR1 is MDHEN and CDR2 is SYDVKM. The CDR3 contains 13 residues. CDR3 residues: CASTRDRTYEQYF. Written as DNA, the CDR3 is TGTGCCAGCACTCGGGACAGAACCTACGAGCAGTACTTC.

This clone was recorded only once. The chain recombines TRBV19 with TRBJ2-1; TRBD1 aligns across 9 bases. This CDR3 is built from 15 residues. Germline trimming cut 6 bases from V and 7 bases from J; bases unmatched to any gene: 10. Germline V lookup: CDR1 LNHDA, CDR2 SQIVND (reference sequence). In DNA, the CDR3 is TGTGCCAGTAGGCCCGGGACAGGGTTGTCGAATGAGCAGTTCTTC. This gives the protein CASRPGTGLSNEQFF.

The DNA of the CDR3 is TGTGCCAGAAGCTGCAAGGCCGGGTCTTCCTACGAGCAGTACTTC. Translating gives CARSCKAGSSYEQYF. The chain links TRBV5-3 to TRBJ2-7; D is unclear. TRBV5-3 is recorded as an ORF, its role being uncertain. This CDR3 contains 15 residues. Between the trimmed V and J ends, which lost 3 bases and 1 base, there was a span of 14 bases.

Of note for this clone: Relative to the germline gene, one junction end is altered; a read error may explain this. The rearrangement joins TRBV7-9 to TRBJ2-5, with D perhaps TRBD2 (6 bases). Germline values: CDR1 SEHNR, CDR2 FQNEAQ (reference sequence). The CDR3 extends over 14 amino acids. The CDR3 protein is CASGLGGSQETQYF. CDR3 sequence (DNA): TGTGCCAGCGGCTTGGGGGGATCCCAAGAGACCCAGTACTTC.

This rearrangement joins TRBV28 to TRBJ1-2; no clear D gene. V was pared by 3 bases and J by 2 bases, with 10 bases between. The germline CDR1 and CDR2 sequences are MDHEN and SYDVKM. The CDR3 extends over 14 amino acids. In DNA, the CDR3 is TGTGCCAGCAGTTTTATCGGAGGGAACTATGGCTACACCTTC. The encoded protein is CASSFIGGNYGYTF.

The chain uses TRBV4-1 and TRBJ2-1, with D uncertain. Germline V gene sequence: CDR1 MGHRA, CDR2 YSYEKL. The germline V and J ends were trimmed by 1 base and 1 base, with 5 bases remaining between them. This CDR3 has 14 amino acids. The CDR3 protein is CASSQVASYNEQFF. The CDR3 DNA reads as TGCGCCAGCAGCCAAGTGGCATCCTACAATGAGCAGTTCTTC.

The genes are TRBV28 and TRBJ1-2; tentatively, D is TRBD1 (5 bases). The CDR3 loop spans 12 amino acids. Germline assignment: CDR1 MDHEN and CDR2 SYDVKM. V was trimmed by 6 bases and J by 4 bases, leaving 9 bases between them. In DNA form, the CDR3 reads TGTGCCAGCAGCGTGGGGGGCTATGGCTACACCTTC. It encodes CASSVGGYGYTF.

The rearrangement joins TRBV6-1 to TRBJ1-1, with D perhaps TRBD1 (6 bases). The CDR3 consists of 13 residues. The germline V and J ends were trimmed by 2 bases and 7 bases, with 11 bases remaining between them. The germline CDR1 and CDR2 sequences are MNHNS and SASEGT. The CDR3 protein is CASSELGAVEAFF. The CDR3 DNA reads as TGTGCCAGCAGTGAATTGGGGGCGGTTGAAGCTTTCTTT.

The V and J genes are TRBV7-8 and TRBJ2-7, with a possible D match to TRBD1 (6 bases). Deletions cut 0 bases from V and 4 bases from J, with 13 bases between. Germline V lookup: CDR1 SGHVS, CDR2 FQNEAQ. This CDR3 region has 15 residues. CDR3 bases: TGTGCCAGCAGCTTAGCAGACAGGCAGACATACGAGCAGTACTTC. This translates into CASSLADRQTYEQYF.

This clone was observed a single time. V and J are TRBV2 and TRBJ1-4; 8 positions match TRBD1. Germline loops: CDR1 SNHLY, CDR2 FYNNEI. The CDR3 length is 12 residues. V lost 6 bases, J lost 8 bases, and 2 bases stayed unmatched. The CDR3 DNA reads TGTGCCAGCAGGAGACAGGGGGAAAAACTGTTTTTT. As protein: CASRRQGEKLFF.

CDR3 nucleotides: TGTGCCAGCAGACAGGGGCGAGCTGGTGAAGCTTTCTTT. Protein sequence: CASRQGRAGEAFF. The chain employs TRBV2 and TRBJ1-1; 7 bases map to TRBD1. V was clipped by 6 bases and J by 7 bases; unmatched bases: 8. Germline V gene sequence: CDR1 SNHLY, CDR2 FYNNEI. The CDR3 has 13 amino acids. Combining the CDR3 with reference TRBV2 and TRBJ1-1 gives the whole variable domain EPEVTQTPSHQVTQMGQEVILRCVPISNHLYFYWYRQILGQKVEFLVSFYNNEISEKSEIFDDQFSVERPDGSNFTLKIRSTKLEDSAMYFCASRQGRAGEAFFGQGTRLTVV.

The V call is TRBV19, the J call TRBJ1-2; D not certain. The CDR3 extends over 14 amino acids. V shed 3 bases and J shed 4 bases, with 12 bases lying between them. From germline, CDR1 is LNHDA and CDR2 SQIVND (reference sequence). CDR3 DNA: TGTGCCAGTAGTATCGGGAGCCTTAGCTATGGCTACACCTTC. Amino acids: CASSIGSLSYGYTF.

V is TRBV27 and J is TRBJ2-7, with D maybe TRBD1 (5 bases). Germline V gene lookup returns CDR1 MNHEY and CDR2 SMNVEV (reference sequence). V was shortened by 8 bases and J by 4 bases, with 18 bases between the two germline ends. The CDR3 extends over 14 amino acids. DNA of the CDR3: TGTGCCAGCCGTACGTCGGCAGGGCGATACGAGCAGTACTTC. Its translation is CASRTSAGRYEQYF.

The chain has TRBV20-1 and TRBJ1-2; no clear D. The CDR3 loop spans 11 amino acids. From germline, CDR1 is DFQATT and CDR2 SNEGSKA (reference sequence). V was shortened by 6 bases and J by 8 bases, with 13 bases between the two germline ends. CDR3 protein: CSANQAWGYTF. CDR3 nucleotide sequence: TGCAGTGCGAACCAGGCGTGGGGCTACACCTTC.

The J gene is TRBJ1-1, the V gene TRBV28; unclear D gene. The CDR3 length is 15 residues. Germline V lookup: CDR1 MDHEN, CDR2 SYDVKM. V dropped 9 bases and J dropped 8 bases, with 25 bases sitting between them. CDR3 in DNA: TGTGCCAGTAGAACCTTAGCGGAGACTCCTACCGAAGCTTTCTTT. Translation gives CASRTLAETPTEAFF.

V and J are TRBV5-4 and TRBJ2-5; 9 positions agree with TRBD2. V trimming: 5 bases; J trimming: 4 bases; junction bases outside the gene matches: 18. The CDR3 extends over 18 amino acids. CDR1 is SGHNT and CDR2 is YYREEE in the germline V gene (reference sequence). The CDR3 sequence: CASRPGGTSFRKLETQYF. The CDR3 nucleotides are TGTGCCAGCAGGCCTGGAGGGACTAGCTTTAGGAAATTAGAGACCCAGTACTTC.

V usage is TRBV5-5 and J usage is TRBJ2-4, with D possibly matching TRBD2 (5 bases). Germline assignment: CDR1 SGHKS and CDR2 YYEKEE (reference sequence). The germline V and J ends were trimmed by 0 bases and 2 bases, with 18 bases remaining between them. The CDR3 contains 18 residues. CDR3 in amino acids: CASSLAEGRRSTKNIQYF. The CDR3 region has the DNA TGTGCCAGCAGCTTGGCGGAAGGCAGGAGGAGTACCAAAAACATTCAGTACTTC.

V and J are TRBV30 and TRBJ2-7, with 7 nucleotides matching TRBD1. The CDR3 sequence is 14 residues long. The V gene's germline CDR1 is GTSNPN and CDR2 SVGIG (reference sequence). After removal of 7 bases from V and 4 bases from J, the junction contained 13 bases not matched to a gene. The CDR3 region is CASEEGATRYEQYF. In DNA, the CDR3 is TGTGCCTCTGAAGAGGGGGCGACCCGGTACGAGCAGTACTTC.

This clone occurred once. The J gene is TRBJ1-5, the V gene TRBV30, with D unclear. The CDR3 spans 13 residues. V lost 0 bases to trimming and J lost 4 bases, with 7 bases between them. The germline gives CDR1 GTSNPN, CDR2 SVGIG (reference sequence). The CDR3 region has the DNA TGTGCCTGGAGTGTCGCCCAGAATCAGCCCCAGCATTTT. Protein: CAWSVAQNQPQHF.

The gene calls are TRBV9 and TRBJ2-1, with D tentatively TRBD2 (7 bases). Germline loops: CDR1 SGDLS, CDR2 YYNGEE. V lost 3 bases to trimming and J lost 5 bases, with 21 bases between them. CDR3 size: 17 residues. In DNA form, the CDR3 reads TGTGCCAGCAGCGCCCAGTCCCAAGGGGGGGGTGACAATGAGCAGTTCTTC. Translation: CASSAQSQGGGDNEQFF.

This clone was observed a handful of times. V and J are TRBV16 and TRBJ2-1, with D unclear. Looked up from germline, CDR1 is KGHSY and CDR2 is FQNENV. The V end lost 0 bases, the J end lost 6 bases, and 9 bases lay between the germline ends. The CDR3 extends over 14 amino acids. In DNA, the CDR3 is TGTGCCAGCAGCCAATCGGTACTTGGCAATGAGCAGTTCTTC. This translates into CASSQSVLGNEQFF.

The chain couples TRBV5-1 to TRBJ2-4, with D maybe TRBD1 (5 bases). The V end lost 4 bases, the J end lost 8 bases, and 16 bases lay between the germline ends. The CDR3 is 14 amino acids. Germline values: CDR1 SGHRS, CDR2 YFSETQ. Written as DNA, the CDR3 is TGCGCCAGCAGCCCAGGTGGAATAGGGGACATTCAGTACTTC. Its translation: CASSPGGIGDIQYF. The entire variable domain, with the rest obtained from reference TRBV5-1 and TRBJ2-4, is as follows: KAGVTQTPRYLIKTRGQQVTLSCSPISGHRSVSWYQQTPGQGLQFLFEYFSETQRNKGNFPGRFSGRQFSNSRSEMNVSTLELGDSALYLCASSPGGIGDIQYFGAGTRLSVL.

This chain uses TRBV7-2 with TRBJ1-2; the D gene is possibly TRBD1 (5 bases). This CDR3 region has 14 residues. V shed 0 bases and J shed 8 bases, with 13 bases lying between them. Looked up from germline, CDR1 is SGHTA and CDR2 is FQGNSA. CDR3 protein: CASSLAPGYKGYTF. The CDR3, as DNA: TGTGCCAGCAGCTTAGCTCCAGGGTACAAGGGCTACACCTTC.

The chain employs TRBV28 and TRBJ2-7, with D perhaps matching TRBD1 (6 bases). Deletions cut 5 bases from V and 8 bases from J, with 13 bases between. The CDR3 loop spans 12 amino acids. CDR1 and CDR2 from the germline V gene are MDHEN and SYDVKM. The CDR3 loop is CASSTGQLQQYF. The CDR3 region has the DNA TGTGCCAGCAGTACCGGACAGCTTCAGCAGTACTTC.

This clone was counted between two and nine times. The chain carries TRBV11-1 and TRBJ2-2; 9 bases match TRBD1. The V and J ends lost 5 bases and 4 bases, in that order; junction bases with no gene match: 5. This CDR3 is 15 amino acids long. Germline CDR1 and CDR2: SGHAT and FQDESV (reference sequence). The CDR3 bases are TGTGCCAGCAGCCCAGGGACAGGGTTCACCGGGGAGCTGTTTTTT. Its translation is CASSPGTGFTGELFF.

Here the CDR3 reads CASSQTGDEQFF. As DNA, the CDR3 is TGTGCCAGCAGCCAAACAGGGGATGAGCAGTTCTTC. The chain combines TRBV4-2 with TRBJ2-1; 7 bases line up with TRBD1. Germline CDR1 LGHNA, CDR2 YNFKEQ. The CDR3 spans 12 residues. The trim removed 2 bases at V and 8 bases at J, leaving 0 bases unmatched.